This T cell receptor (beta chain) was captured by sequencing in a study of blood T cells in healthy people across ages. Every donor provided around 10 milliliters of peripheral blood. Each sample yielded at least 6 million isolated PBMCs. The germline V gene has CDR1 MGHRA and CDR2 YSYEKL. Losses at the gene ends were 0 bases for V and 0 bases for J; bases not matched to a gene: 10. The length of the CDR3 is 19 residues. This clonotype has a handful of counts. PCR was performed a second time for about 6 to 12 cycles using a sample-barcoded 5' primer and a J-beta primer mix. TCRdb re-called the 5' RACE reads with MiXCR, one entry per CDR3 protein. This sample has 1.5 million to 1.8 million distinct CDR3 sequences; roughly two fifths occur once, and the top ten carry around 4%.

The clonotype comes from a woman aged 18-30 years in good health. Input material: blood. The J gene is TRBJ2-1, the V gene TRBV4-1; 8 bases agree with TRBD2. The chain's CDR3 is CASSQDLVRTSLSYNEQFF. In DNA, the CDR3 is TGCGCCAGCAGCCAAGATCTGGTGAGGACTAGCCTCTCCTACAATGAGCAGTTCTTC.